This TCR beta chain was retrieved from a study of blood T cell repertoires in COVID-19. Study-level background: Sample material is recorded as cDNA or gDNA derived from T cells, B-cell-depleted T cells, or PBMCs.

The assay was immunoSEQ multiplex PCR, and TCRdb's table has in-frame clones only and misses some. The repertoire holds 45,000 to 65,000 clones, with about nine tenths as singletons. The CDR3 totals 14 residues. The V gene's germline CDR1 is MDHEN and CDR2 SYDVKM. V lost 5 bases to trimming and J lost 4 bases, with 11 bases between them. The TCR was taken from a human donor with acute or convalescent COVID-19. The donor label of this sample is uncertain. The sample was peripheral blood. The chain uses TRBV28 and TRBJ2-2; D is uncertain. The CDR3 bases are TGTGCCAGCAGTGATATCAGGTTCACCGGGGAGCTGTTTTTT. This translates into CASSDIRFTGELFF.